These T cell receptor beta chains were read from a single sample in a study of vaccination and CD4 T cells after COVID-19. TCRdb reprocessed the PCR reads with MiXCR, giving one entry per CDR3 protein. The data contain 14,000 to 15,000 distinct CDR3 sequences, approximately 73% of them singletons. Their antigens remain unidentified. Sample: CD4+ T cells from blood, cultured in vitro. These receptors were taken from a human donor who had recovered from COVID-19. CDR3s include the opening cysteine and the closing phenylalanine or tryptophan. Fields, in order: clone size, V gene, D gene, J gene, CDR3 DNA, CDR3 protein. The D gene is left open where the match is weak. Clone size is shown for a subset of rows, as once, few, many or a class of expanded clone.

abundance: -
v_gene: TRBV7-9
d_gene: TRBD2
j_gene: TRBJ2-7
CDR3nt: TGTGCCAGCAGCTTTAGCGGGAGGGCGGACGAGCAGTACTTC
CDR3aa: CASSFSGRADEQYF

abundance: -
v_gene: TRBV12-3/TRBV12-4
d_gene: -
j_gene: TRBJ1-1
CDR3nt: TGTGCCAGCATCCTCCGCAGAAACACTGAAGCTTTCTTT
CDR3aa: CASILRRNTEAFF

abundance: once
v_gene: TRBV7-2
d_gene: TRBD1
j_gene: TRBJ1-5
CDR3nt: TGTGCCAGCAGCTTGGGACAGGGGTACAATCAGCCCCAGCATTTT
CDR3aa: CASSLGQGYNQPQHF

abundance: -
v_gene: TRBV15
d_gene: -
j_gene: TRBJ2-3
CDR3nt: TGTGCCACCAGCAGAACACCCGGATTAGCGGCTAGCACAGATACGCAGTATTTT
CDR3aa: CATSRTPGLAASTDTQYF

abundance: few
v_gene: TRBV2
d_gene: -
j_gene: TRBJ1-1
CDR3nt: TGTGCCAGCAGTGGTCAGTCGAACACTGAAGCTTTCTTT
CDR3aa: CASSGQSNTEAFF

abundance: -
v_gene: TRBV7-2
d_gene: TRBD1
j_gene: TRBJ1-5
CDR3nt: TGTGCCAGCAGCTACCGAAAGTGGACGGGACAGCCGAATCAGCCCCAGCATTTT
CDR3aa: CASSYRKWTGQPNQPQHF

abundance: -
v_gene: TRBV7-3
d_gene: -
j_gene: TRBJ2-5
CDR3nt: TGTGCCAGCAAAAAACAGGGAACCGAGGGAGAGACCCAGTACTTC
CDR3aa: CASKKQGTEGETQYF

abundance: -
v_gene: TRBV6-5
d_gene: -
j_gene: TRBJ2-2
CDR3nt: TGTGCCAGCAGTTACGAACAGGGCGGGGAGCTGTTTTTT
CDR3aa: CASSYEQGGELFF

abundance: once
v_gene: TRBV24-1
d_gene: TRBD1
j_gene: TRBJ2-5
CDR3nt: TGTGCCACCAGTGATTTGACAGGGGTGAGGGAGACCCAGTACTTC
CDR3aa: CATSDLTGVRETQYF

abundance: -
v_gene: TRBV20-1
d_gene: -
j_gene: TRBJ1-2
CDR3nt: TGCAGTGCTAGGGCTCGGGGGGGCTATGGCTACACCTTC
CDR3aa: CSARARGGYGYTF

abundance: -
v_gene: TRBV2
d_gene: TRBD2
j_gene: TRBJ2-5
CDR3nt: TGTGCCAGCACCCCGACTAGCGGGAGAAGGGAGACCCAGTACTTC
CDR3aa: CASTPTSGRRETQYF

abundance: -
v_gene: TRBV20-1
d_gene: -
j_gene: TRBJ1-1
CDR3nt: TGCAGTGCTAGAGAGCAGGGGCGGTTGAACACTGAAGCTTTCTTT
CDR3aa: CSAREQGRLNTEAFF

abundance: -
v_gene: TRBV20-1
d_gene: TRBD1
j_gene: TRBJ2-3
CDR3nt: TGCAGTGCTAGCACAGGGGGCACAGATACGCAGTATTTT
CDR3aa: CSASTGGTDTQYF

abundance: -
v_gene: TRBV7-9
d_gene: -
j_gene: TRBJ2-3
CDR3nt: TGTGCCAGCAGCCCCGGACTATCTAGCACAGATACGCAGTATTTT
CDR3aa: CASSPGLSSTDTQYF

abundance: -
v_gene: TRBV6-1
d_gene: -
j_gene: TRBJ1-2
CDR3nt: TGTGCCAGCAGTGAGACCACGACCCGGAACTATGGCTACACCTTC
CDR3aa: CASSETTTRNYGYTF

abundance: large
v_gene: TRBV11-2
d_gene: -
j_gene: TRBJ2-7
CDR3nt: TGTGCCAGCAGCTTAGGTCCGGGACCCTCTAACGAGCAGTACTTC
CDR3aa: CASSLGPGPSNEQYF

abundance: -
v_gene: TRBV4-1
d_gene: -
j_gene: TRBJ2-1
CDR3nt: TGCGCCAGCAGACCTGCCACAGGGAGGAATGAGCAGTTCTTC
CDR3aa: CASRPATGRNEQFF

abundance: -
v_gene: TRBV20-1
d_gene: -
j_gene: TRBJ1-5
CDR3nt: TGCAGTGCCCGAGTCGCCACAAATCAGCCCCAGCATTTT
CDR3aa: CSARVATNQPQHF

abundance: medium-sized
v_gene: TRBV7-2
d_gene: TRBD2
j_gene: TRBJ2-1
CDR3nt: TGTGCCAGCAGCTTATTCGCTAGCGGGAGGGCCGGCAATGAGCAGTTCTTC
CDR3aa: CASSLFASGRAGNEQFF

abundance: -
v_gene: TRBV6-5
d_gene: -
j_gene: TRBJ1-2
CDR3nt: TGTGCCAGCAGTTACTCCGGGGGGCTGAGTGGCTACACCTTC
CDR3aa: CASSYSGGLSGYTF

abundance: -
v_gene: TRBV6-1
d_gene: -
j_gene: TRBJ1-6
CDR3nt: TGTGCCAGCAGTGAACGGACCGATAGGCTGAGCGGTTCACCCCTCCACTTT
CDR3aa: CASSERTDRLSGSPLHF

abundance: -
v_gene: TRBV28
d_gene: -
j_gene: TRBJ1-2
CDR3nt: TGTGCCAGCAGTTCGCATCGGATGCGGGGCGGTGGCTACACCTTC
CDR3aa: CASSSHRMRGGGYTF

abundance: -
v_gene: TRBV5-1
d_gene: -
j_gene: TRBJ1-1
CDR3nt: TGCGCCAGCAGCCCTACCCGGGACCTCCTTGAAGCTTTCTTT
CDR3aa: CASSPTRDLLEAFF

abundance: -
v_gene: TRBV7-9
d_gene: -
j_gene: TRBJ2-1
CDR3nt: TGTGCCAGCAGCTTATTATTTGGTGTCGATGAGCAGTTCTTC
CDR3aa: CASSLLFGVDEQFF

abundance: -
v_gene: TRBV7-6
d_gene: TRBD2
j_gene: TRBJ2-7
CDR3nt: TGTGCCAGCAGCATATTGACTAGCCGGGACGAGCAGTACTTC
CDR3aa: CASSILTSRDEQYF

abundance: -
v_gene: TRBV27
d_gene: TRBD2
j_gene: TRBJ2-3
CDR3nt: TGTGCCAGCAGAGAGAAAAGACTAGCGGGCACAGATACGCAGTATTTT
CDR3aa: CASREKRLAGTDTQYF

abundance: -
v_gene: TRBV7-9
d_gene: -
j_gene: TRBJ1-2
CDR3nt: TGTGCCAGCAGCGAATGGGGAGGAGAGGACTATGGCTACACCTTC
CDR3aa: CASSEWGGEDYGYTF

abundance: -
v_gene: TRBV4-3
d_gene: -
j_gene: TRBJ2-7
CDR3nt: TGCGCCAGCAGCCAAGAGGTCGGTGGCTACGAGCAGTACTTC
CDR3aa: CASSQEVGGYEQYF

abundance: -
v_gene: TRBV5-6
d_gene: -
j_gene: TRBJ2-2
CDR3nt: TGTGCCAGCAGCTTGGAATCCGGGGGTTGGAACACCGGGGAGCTGTTTTTT
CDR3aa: CASSLESGGWNTGELFF

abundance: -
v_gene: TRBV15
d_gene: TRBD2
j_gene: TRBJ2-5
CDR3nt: TGTGCCACCAGCAGATTGGGGTTATTGGGGAGGGTCTCCCAAGAGACCCAGTACTTC
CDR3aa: CATSRLGLLGRVSQETQYF

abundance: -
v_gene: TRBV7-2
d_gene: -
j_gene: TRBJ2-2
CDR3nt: TGTGCCAGCAGTGTGGGGGGACAGCTGAACACCGGGGAGCTGTTTTTT
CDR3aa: CASSVGGQLNTGELFF

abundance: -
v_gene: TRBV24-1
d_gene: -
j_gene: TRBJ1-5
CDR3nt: TGTGCCACCAGTGACCCGAGAGGGCAGCCCCAGCATTTT
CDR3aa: CATSDPRGQPQHF

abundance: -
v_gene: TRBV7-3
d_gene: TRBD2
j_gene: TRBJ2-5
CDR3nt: TGTGCCAGCAGTCTTACTAGCGGGATTGAGACCCAGTACTTC
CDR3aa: CASSLTSGIETQYF

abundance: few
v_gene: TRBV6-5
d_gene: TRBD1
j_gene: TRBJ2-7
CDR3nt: TGTGCCAGCAGTTACTCAGGGACAGGGGGGTATGCGAACGAGCAGTACTTC
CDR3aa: CASSYSGTGGYANEQYF

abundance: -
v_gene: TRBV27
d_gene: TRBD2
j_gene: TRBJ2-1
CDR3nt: TGTGCCAGCAGTTTTCGGGCGGGAGGGACACTCGACAATGAGCAGTTCTTC
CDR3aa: CASSFRAGGTLDNEQFF

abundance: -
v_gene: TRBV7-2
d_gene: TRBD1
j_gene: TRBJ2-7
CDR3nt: TGTGCCAGCAGCTTCTATACAGGGGGCGTAGGGGGCGAGCAGTACTTC
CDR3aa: CASSFYTGGVGGEQYF

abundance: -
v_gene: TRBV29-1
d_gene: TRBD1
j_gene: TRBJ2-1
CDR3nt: TGCAGCGCCTCCGTGGACAGGGGGCTCAATGAGCAGTTCTTC
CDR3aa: CSASVDRGLNEQFF

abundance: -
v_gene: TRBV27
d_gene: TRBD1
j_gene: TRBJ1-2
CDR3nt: TGTGCCAGCAGCGAAAAGACAGACAGGGTAGGGTATGGCTACACCTTC
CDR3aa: CASSEKTDRVGYGYTF

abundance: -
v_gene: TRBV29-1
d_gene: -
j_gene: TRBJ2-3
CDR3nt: TGCAGCGTTGGGCTAATAGGGCCCACAGATACGCAGTATTTT
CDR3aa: CSVGLIGPTDTQYF

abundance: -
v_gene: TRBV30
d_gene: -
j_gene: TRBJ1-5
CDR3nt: TGTGCCTGGGGCAAGGTGGGGGATCAGCCCCAGCATTTT
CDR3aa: CAWGKVGDQPQHF

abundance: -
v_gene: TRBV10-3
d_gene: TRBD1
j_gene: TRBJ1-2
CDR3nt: TGTGCCATCAGTGAGCCATATAGACAGGGTGGAGACTATGGCTACACCTTC
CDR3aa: CAISEPYRQGGDYGYTF

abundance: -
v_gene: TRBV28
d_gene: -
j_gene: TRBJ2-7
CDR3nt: TGTGCCAGCAGTTTCACGCTAGTTGCCGAGCAGTACTTC
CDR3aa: CASSFTLVAEQYF

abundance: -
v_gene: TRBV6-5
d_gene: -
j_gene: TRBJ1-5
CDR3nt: TGTGCCAGCAGTTACGGTGGGATTGGTCAGCCCCAGCATTTT
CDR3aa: CASSYGGIGQPQHF

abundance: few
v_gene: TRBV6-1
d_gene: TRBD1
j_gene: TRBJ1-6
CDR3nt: TGTGCCAGCAGGGGGAGGGGGCAGGGAGGCTCACCCCTCCACTTT
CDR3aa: CASRGRGQGGSPLHF

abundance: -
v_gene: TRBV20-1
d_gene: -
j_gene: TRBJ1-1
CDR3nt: TGCAGTGCTAGAGGGACCCGACAGTTCACGACTGAAGCTTTCTTT
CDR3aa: CSARGTRQFTTEAFF

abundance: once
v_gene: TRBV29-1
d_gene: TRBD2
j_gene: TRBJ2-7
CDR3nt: TGCAGCGTTGGCGAGACTAGCGGTACCTACGAGCAGTACTTC
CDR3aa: CSVGETSGTYEQYF

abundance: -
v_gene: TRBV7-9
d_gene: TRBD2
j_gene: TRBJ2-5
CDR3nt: TGTGCCAGCAGACGCAGCGGGGATCAAGAGACCCAGTACTTC
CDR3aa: CASRRSGDQETQYF

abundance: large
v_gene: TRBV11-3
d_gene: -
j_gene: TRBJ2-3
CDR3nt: TGTGCCAGCACCCCAACTAGCTCCGGCACAGATACGCAGTATTTT
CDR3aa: CASTPTSSGTDTQYF

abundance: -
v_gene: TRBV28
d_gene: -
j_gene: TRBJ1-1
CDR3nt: TGTGCCAGCAGCCAATGGGGGGGGATGAACACTGAAGCTTTCTTT
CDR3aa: CASSQWGGMNTEAFF

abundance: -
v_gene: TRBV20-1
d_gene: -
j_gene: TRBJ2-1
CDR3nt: TGCAGTGCTAGCTCTCGGGGCGTGGTGTACAATGAGCAGTTCTTC
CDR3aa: CSASSRGVVYNEQFF